This TCR beta chain derives from a study of shared clonotypes between healthy human individuals. Assay execution took place at the deep level. On sorted subsets, replicate PCRs used about 0.2 ug DNA, or some 27,000 T cell genomes. Per the original methods: Quality scores were absent from the junction-only immunoSEQ sequences, so filtering differed. TCRdb's copy holds only in-frame clones and misses some; the assay was immunoSEQ multiplex PCR. D and trimming were read from the DNA, whereas the V and J calls and clone size are those reported in that table. The table includes hundreds of thousands of clones, roughly 97% detected once. Germline V gene sequence: CDR1 MDHEN, CDR2 SYDVKM. Between the trimmed V and J ends, which lost 6 bases and 7 bases, there was a span of 10 bases. The length of the CDR3 is 13 residues. The CD4+ fraction was divided into a CD45RA+ naive subset and a CD45RA-negative memory subset.

Sequencing used naive CD4+ T cells sorted from blood. Specified subset: CD45RA+ positively selected. This receptor was obtained from a woman under 40 in good health. V is TRBV28 and J is TRBJ1-6, with a tentative D call TRBD1 (6 bases). The CDR3 loop reads CASRTTGNSPLHF. DNA of the CDR3: TGTGCCAGCAGGACCACAGGGAATTCACCCCTCCACTTT.